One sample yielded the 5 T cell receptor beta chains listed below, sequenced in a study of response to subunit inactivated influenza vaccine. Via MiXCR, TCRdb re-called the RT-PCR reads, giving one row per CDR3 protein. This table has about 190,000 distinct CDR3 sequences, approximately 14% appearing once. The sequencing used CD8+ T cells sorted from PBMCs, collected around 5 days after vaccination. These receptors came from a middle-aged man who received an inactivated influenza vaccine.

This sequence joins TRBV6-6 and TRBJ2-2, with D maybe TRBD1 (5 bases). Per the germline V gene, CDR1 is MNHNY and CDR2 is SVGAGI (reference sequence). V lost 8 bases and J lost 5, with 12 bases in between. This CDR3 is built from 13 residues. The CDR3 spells CASGAGRTGELFF. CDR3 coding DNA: TGTGCCAGCGGGGCAGGGCGGACCGGGGAGCTGTTTTTT.

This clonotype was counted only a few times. The CDR3 spells CASSESGLAGTDTQYF. DNA for the CDR3: TGCGCCAGCAGTGAGTCAGGACTAGCGGGCACAGATACGCAGTATTTT. The chain couples TRBV10-1 to TRBJ2-3; 10 bases are a match to TRBD2. Germline CDR1 is WNHNN and CDR2 is SYGVQD (reference sequence). J gave up 1 base and V 0 bases, and 1 base lay outside the gene matches. The CDR3 totals 16 residues.

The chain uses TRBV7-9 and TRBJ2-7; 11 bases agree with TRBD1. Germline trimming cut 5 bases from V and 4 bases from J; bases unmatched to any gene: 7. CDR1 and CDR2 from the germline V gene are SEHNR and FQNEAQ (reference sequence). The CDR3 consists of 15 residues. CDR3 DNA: TGTGCCAGCAGCACCGGACAGGGGGCGCGATACGAGCAGTACTTC. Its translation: CASSTGQGARYEQYF.

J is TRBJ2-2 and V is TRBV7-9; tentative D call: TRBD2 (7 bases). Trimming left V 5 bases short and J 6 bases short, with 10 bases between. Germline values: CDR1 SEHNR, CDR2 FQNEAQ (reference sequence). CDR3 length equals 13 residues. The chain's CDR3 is CASSRGAPGELFF. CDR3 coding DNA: TGTGCCAGCAGCCGGGGGGCTCCCGGGGAGCTGTTTTTT.

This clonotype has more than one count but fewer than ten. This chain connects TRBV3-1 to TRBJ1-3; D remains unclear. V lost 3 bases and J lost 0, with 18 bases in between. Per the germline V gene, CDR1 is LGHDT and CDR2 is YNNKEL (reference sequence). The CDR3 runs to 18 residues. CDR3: CASSQYEDSLHSGNTIYF. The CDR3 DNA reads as TGTGCCAGCAGCCAGTACGAGGATTCCTTGCACTCTGGAAACACCATATATTTT.